Listed below are T cell receptor beta chains from one sample, sequenced in a study of OX40 agonist ivuxolimab in advanced cancers. Some clones are missing from TCRdb's copy, which holds only in-frame ones; the method was immunoSEQ multiplex PCR. The data contain roughly 30,000 clones, roughly 84% of them singletons. Specimen: CD4+ or CD8+ T cells sorted from blood, collected in a trial of the OX40 agonist ivuxolimab. These receptors were collected from an adult with an advanced solid tumor such as melanoma, head and neck, liver or kidney cancer. Both conserved end residues are trimmed from each CDR3.

v_call: TRBV5-1; j_call: TRBJ2-1; cdr3_aa: ASSLVGRDEQF
v_call: TRBV18; j_call: TRBJ1-1; cdr3_aa: ASSPGKPSEAF
v_call: TRBV11-2; j_call: TRBJ2-1; cdr3_aa: ASSPVGVVNEQF
v_call: TRBV5-1; j_call: TRBJ1-2; cdr3_aa: ASSLAEGAANYGYT
v_call: TRBV4-1; j_call: TRBJ1-6; cdr3_aa: ASSGAGGENSPLH
v_call: TRBV6-5; j_call: TRBJ1-1; cdr3_aa: ASSYSIPSRTEAF
v_call: TRBV5-1; j_call: TRBJ2-1; cdr3_aa: ASSLGQGPPNEQF
v_call: TRBV7-9; j_call: TRBJ2-1; cdr3_aa: ASSFGSRPEQF
v_call: TRBV28; j_call: TRBJ2-7; cdr3_aa: ASSPRGAGFPYEQY
v_call: TRBV9; j_call: TRBJ2-3; cdr3_aa: ASSPPPGLAGVLADTQY
v_call: TRBV9; j_call: TRBJ2-1; cdr3_aa: ASSVEPGSYNEQF